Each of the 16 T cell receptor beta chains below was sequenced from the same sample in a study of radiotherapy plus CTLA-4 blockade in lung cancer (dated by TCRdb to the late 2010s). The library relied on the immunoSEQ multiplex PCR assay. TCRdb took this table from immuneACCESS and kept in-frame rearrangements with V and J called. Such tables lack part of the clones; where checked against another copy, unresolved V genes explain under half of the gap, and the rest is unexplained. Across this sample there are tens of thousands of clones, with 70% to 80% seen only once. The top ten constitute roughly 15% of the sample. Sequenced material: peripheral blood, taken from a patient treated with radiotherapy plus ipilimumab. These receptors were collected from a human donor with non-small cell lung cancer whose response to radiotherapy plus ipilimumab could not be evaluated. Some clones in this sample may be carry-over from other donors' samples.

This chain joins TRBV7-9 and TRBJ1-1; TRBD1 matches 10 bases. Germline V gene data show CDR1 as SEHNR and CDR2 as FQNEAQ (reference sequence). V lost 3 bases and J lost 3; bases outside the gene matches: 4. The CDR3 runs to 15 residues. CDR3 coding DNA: TGTGCCAGCAGCTTGACAGGGGGCGTCGACACTGAAGCTTTCTTT. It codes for CASSLTGGVDTEAFF.

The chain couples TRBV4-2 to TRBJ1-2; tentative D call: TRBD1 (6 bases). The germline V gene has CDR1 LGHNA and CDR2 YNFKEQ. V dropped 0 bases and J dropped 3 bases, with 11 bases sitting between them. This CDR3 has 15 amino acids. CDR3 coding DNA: TGTGCCAGCAGCCAAGACGACAGGTCTGACTATGGCTACACCTTC. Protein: CASSQDDRSDYGYTF.

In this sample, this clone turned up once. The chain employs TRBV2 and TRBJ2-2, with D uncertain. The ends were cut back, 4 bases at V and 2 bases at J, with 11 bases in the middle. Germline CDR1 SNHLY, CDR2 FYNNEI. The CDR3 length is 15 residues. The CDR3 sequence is CASSGPAGNTGELFF. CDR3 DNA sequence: TGTGCCAGCAGTGGTCCGGCAGGTAACACCGGGGAGCTGTTTTTT.

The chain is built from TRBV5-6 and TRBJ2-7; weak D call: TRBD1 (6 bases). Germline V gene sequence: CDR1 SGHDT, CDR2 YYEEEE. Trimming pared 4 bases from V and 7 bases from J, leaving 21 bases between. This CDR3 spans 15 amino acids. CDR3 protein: CASSPSGTTRVEQYF. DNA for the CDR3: TGTGCCAGCAGCCCCTCCGGGACAACAAGAGTAGAGCAGTACTTC.

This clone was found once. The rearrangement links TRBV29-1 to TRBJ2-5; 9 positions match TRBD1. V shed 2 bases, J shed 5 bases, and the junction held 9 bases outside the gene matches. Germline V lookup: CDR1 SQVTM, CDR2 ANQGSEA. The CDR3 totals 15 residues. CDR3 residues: CSVEMGTGFLETQYF. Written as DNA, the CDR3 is TGCAGCGTTGAAATGGGGACAGGGTTTTTGGAGACCCAGTACTTC.

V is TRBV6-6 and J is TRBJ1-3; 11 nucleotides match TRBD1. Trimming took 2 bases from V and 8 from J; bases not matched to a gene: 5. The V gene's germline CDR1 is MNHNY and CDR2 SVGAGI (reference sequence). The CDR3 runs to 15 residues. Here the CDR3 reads CASSYPGQGADTIYF. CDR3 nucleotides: TGTGCCAGCAGTTACCCTGGACAGGGGGCGGACACCATATATTTT.

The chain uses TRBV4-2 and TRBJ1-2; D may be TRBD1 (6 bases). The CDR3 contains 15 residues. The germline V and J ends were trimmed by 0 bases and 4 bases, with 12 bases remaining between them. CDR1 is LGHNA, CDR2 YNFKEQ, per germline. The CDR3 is CASSQDRRTVYGYTF. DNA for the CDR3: TGTGCCAGCAGCCAAGATCGGAGGACAGTCTATGGCTACACCTTC.

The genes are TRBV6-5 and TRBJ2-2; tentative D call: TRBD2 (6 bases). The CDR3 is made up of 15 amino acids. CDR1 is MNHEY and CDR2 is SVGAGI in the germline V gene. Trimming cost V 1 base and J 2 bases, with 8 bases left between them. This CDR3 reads CASSYWGTNTGELFF. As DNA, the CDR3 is TGTGCCAGCAGTTACTGGGGGACTAACACCGGGGAGCTGTTTTTT.

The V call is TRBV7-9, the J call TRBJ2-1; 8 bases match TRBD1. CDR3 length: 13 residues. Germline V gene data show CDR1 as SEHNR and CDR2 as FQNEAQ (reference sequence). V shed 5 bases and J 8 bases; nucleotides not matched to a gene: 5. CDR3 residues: CASSRQGRDEQFF. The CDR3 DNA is TGTGCCAGCAGCCGACAGGGGAGAGATGAGCAGTTCTTC.

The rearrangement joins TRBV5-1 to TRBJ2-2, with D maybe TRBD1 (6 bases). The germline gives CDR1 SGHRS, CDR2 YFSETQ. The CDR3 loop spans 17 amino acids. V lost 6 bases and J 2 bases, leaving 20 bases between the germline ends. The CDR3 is CASNPAWGPLNTGELFF. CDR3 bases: TGCGCCAGCAACCCCGCTTGGGGGCCACTTAACACCGGGGAGCTGTTTTTT.

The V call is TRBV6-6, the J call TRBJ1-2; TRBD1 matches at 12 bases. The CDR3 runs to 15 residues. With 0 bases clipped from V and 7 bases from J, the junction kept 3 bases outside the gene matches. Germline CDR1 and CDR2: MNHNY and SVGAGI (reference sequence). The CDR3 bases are TGTGCCAGCAGTTACTCCGGGACAGGGGGCATTGGCTACACCTTC. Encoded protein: CASSYSGTGGIGYTF.

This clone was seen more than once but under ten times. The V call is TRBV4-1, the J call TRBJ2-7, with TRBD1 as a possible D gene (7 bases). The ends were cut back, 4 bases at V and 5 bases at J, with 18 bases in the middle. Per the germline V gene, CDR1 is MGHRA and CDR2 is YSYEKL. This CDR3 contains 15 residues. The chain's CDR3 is CASSLRGDREDEQYF. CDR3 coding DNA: TGCGCCAGCAGCCTAAGGGGTGACAGGGAGGACGAGCAGTACTTC.

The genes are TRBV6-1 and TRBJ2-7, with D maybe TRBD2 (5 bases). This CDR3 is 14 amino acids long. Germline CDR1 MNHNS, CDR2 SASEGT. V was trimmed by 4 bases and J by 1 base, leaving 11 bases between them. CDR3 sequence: CASSVPWESYEQYF. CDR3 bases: TGTGCCAGCAGTGTACCGTGGGAGTCCTACGAGCAGTACTTC.

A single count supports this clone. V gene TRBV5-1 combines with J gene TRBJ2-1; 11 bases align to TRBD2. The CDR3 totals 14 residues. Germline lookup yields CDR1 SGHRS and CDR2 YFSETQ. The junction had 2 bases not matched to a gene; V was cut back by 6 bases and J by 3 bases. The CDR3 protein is CASTLAGGYNEQFF. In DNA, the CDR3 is TGCGCCAGCACCCTAGCGGGGGGCTACAATGAGCAGTTCTTC.

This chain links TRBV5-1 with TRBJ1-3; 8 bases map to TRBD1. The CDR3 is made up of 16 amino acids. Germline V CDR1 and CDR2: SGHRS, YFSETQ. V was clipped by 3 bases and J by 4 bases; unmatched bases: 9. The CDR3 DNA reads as TGCGCCAGCAGCTCTTCAGGGGGCTCCACGGGAAACACCATATATTTT. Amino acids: CASSSSGGSTGNTIYF. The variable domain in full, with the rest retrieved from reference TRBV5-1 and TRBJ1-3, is KAGVTQTPRYLIKTRGQQVTLSCSPISGHRSVSWYQQTPGQGLQFLFEYFSETQRNKGNFPGRFSGRQFSNSRSEMNVSTLELGDSALYLCASSSSGGSTGNTIYFGEGSWLTVV.

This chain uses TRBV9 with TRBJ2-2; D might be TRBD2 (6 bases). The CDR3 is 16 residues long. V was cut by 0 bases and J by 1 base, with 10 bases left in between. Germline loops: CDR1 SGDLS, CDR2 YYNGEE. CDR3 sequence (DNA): TGTGCCAGCAGCGTAGGTCGAGCGGGGAACACCGGGGAGCTGTTTTTT. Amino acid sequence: CASSVGRAGNTGELFF.